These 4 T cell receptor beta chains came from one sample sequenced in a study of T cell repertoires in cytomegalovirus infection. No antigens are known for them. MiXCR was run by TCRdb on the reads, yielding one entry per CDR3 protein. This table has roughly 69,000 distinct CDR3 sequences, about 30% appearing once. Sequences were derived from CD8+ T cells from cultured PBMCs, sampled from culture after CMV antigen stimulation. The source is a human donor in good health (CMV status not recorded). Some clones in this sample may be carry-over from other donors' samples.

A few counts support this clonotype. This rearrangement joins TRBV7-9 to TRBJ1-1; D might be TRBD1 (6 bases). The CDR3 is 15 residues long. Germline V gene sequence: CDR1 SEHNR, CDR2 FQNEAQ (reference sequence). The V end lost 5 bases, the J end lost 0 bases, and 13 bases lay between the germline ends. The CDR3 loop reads CASSADGQLNTEAFF. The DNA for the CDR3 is TGTGCCAGCAGCGCCGACGGACAGCTGAACACTGAAGCTTTCTTT.

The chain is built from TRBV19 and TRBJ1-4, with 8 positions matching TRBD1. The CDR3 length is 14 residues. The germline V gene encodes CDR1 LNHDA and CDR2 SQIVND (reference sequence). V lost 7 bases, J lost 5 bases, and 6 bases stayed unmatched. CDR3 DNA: TGTGCCAGTACCCCGGACAGGGTAAATGAAAAACTGTTTTTT. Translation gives CASTPDRVNEKLFF.

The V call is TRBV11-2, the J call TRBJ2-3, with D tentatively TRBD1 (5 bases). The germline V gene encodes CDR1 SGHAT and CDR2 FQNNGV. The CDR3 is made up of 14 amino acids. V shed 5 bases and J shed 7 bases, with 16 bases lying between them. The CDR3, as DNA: TGTGCCAGCAGCCCGCCCCGCAGACAGCATACGCAGTATTTT. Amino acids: CASSPPRRQHTQYF.

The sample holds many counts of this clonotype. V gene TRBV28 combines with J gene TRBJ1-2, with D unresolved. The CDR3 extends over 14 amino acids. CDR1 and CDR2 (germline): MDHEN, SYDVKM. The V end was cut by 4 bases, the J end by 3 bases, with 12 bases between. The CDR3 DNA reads TGTGCCAGCAGTTGGTCACCGGGTGACTATGGCTACACCTTC. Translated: CASSWSPGDYGYTF.